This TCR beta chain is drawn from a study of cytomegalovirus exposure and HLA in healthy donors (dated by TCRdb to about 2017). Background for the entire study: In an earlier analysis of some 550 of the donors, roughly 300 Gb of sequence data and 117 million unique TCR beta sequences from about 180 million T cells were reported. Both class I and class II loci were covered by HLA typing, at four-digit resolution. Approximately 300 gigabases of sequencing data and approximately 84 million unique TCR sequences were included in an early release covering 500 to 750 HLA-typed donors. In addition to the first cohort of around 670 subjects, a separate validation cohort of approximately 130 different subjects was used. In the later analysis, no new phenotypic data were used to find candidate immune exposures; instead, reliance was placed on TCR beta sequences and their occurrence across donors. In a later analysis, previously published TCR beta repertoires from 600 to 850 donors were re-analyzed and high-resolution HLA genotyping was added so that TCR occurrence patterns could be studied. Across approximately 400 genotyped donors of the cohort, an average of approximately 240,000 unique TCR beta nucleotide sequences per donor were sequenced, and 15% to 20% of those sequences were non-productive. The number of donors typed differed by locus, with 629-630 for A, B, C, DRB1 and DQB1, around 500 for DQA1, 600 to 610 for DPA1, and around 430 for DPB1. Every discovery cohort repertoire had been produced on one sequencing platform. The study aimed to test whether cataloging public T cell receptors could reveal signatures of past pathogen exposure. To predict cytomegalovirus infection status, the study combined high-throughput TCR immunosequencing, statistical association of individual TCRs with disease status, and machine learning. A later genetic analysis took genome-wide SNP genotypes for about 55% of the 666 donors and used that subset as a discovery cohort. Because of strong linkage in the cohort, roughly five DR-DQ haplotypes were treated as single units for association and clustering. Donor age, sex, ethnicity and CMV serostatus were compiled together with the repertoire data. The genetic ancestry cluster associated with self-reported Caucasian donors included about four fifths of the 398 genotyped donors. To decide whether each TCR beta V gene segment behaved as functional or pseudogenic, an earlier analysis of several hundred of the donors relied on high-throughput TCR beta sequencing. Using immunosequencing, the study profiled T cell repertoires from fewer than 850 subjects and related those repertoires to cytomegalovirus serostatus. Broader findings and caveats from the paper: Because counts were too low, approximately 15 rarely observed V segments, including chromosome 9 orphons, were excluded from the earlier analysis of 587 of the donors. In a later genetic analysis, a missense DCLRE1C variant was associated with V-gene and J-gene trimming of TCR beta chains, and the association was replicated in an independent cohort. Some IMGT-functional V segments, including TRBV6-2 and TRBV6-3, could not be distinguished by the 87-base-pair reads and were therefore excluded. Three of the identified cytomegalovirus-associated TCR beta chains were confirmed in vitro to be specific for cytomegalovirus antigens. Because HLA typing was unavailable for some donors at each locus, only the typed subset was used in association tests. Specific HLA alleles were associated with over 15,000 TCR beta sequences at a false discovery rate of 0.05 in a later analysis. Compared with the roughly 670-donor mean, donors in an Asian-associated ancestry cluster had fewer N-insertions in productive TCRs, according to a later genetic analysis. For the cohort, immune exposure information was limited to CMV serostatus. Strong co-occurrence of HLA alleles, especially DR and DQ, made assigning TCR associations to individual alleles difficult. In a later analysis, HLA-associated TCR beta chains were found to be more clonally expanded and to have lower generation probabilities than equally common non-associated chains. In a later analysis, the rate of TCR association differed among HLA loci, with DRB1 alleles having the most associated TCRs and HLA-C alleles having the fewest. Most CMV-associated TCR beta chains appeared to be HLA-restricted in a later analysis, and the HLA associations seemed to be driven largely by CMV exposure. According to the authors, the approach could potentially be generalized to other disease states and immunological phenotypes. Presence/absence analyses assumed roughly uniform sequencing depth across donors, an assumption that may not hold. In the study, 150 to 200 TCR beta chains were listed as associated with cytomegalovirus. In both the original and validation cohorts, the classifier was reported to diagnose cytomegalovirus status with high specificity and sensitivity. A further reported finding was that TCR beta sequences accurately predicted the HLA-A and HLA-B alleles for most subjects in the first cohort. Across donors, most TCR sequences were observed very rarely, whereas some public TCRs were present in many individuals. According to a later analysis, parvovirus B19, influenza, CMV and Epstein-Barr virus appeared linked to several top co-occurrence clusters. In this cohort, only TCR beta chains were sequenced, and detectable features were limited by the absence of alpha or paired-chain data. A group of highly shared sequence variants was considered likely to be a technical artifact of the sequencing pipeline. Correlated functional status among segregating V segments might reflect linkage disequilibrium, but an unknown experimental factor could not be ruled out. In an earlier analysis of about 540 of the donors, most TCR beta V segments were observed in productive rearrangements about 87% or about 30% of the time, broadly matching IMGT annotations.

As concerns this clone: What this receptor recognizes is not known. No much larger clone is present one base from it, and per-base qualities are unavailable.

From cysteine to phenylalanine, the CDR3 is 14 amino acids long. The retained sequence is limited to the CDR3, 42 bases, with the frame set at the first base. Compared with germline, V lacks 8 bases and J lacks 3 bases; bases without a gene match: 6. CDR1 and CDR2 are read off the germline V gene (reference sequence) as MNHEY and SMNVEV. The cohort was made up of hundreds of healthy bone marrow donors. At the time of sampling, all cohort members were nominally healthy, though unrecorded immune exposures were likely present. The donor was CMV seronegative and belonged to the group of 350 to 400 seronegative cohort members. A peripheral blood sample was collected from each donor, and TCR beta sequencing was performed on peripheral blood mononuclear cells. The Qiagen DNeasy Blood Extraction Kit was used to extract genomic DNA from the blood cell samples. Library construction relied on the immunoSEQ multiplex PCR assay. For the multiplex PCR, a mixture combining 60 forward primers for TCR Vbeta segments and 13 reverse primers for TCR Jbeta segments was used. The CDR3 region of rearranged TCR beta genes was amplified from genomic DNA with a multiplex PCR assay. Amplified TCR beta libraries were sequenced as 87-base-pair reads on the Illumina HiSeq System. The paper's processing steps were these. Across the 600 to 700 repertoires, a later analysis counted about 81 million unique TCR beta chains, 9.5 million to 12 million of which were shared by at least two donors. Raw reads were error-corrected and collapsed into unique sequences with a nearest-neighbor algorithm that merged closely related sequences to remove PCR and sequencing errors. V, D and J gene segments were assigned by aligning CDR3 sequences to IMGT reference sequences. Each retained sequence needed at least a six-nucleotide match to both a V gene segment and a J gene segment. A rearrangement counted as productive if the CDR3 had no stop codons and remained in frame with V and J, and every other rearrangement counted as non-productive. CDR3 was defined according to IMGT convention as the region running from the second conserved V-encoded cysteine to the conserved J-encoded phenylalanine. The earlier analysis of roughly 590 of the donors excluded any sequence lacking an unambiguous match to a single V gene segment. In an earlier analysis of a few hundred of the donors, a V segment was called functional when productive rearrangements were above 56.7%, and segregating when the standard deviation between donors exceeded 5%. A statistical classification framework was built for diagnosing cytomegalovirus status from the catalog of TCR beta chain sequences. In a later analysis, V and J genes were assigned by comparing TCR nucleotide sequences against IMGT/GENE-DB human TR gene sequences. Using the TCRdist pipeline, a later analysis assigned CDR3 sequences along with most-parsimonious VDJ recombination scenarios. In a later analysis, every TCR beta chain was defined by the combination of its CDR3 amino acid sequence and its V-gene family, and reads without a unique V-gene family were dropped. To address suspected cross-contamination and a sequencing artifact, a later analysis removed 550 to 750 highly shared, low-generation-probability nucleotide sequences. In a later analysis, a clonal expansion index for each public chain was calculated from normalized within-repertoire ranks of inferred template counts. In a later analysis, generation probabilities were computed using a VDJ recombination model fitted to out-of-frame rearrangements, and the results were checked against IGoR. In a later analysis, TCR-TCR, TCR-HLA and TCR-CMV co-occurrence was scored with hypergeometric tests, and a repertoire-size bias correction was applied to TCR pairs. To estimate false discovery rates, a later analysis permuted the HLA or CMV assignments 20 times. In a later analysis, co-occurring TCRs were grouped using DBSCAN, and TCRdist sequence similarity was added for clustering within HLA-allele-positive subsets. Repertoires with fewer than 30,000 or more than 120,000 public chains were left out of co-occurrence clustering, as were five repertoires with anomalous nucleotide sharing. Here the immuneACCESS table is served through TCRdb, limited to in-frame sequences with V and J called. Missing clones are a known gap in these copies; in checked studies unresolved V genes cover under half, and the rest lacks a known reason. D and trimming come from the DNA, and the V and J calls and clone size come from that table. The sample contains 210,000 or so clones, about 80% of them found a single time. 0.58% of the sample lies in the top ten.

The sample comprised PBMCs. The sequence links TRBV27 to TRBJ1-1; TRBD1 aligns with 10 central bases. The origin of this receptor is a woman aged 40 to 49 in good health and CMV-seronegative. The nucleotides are TGTGCCAGCCAGTCAGGGACAGGGGACACTGAAGCTTTCTTT. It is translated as CASQSGTGDTEAFF.